This T cell receptor (beta chain) appears in the sequencing data of a study of blood T cell repertoires in COVID-19. Background on the study: Material from acute and convalescent COVID-19 was sourced from the United States, Italy and Spain. Sources were T cells, B-cell-depleted T cells, or PBMCs; the material itself was cDNA or gDNA.

The V gene's germline CDR1 is SGHTA and CDR2 FQGTGA. This CDR3 comprises 15 residues. V shed 2 bases, J shed 6 bases, and the junction held 0 bases outside the gene matches. Authors' analysis steps: Amplified reference gene primers provided the basis for estimating nucleated cell counts. Assay: immunoSEQ multiplex PCR; the TCRdb copy retains only in-frame clones and omits some. V and J calls and clone size are copied from that table; D and trimming were computed from the DNA. The sample lists some 290,000 clones, 90% occurring once. The Seattle site enrolled patients during active infection and followed them longitudinally.

The V and J genes are TRBV7-3 and TRBJ2-1; TRBD2 aligns across 14 bases. This clonotype was obtained from a woman in her 30s with COVID-19, enrolled during active disease. The specimen sequenced was peripheral blood. The CDR3 here is CASSLGTSGSNEQFF. CDR3 nucleotide sequence: TGTGCCAGCAGCTTAGGGACTAGCGGGAGCAATGAGCAGTTCTTC.